The clone carrying this T cell receptor (beta chain) was detected a few times. V was pared by 6 bases and J by 1 base, with 12 bases between. Germline values: CDR1 DFQATT, CDR2 SNEGSKA (reference sequence). The length of the CDR3 is 13 residues. The authors produced TCR alpha and TCR beta cDNA libraries with sample barcodes and UMIs by 5'RACE using constant-segment primers. TCRdb used MiXCR to reprocess the 5' RACE reads, holding one entry per CDR3 protein. The sample has about 430,000 distinct CDR3 sequences, 24% seen once. The sample belongs to a study of T-cell memory formation after mild COVID-19.

The specimen sequenced was PBMCs or a T cell subset sorted from them (not recorded which). The TCR originated in an adult woman who had mild COVID-19 (a few samples of this study predate the infection). Cell type and time point are not known. The chain combines TRBV20-1 with TRBJ2-5, with D possibly matching TRBD2 (6 bases). The chain's CDR3 is CSATTRAQETQYF. In DNA form, the CDR3 reads TGCAGTGCAACGACTAGGGCCCAAGAGACCCAGTACTTC.